These T cell receptor beta chains were read from a single sample in a study of blood T cells in healthy people across ages. TCRdb processed the 5' RACE reads anew with MiXCR; each CDR3 protein has one entry. This sample has about 680,000 distinct CDR3 sequences, with around half found just once. Input material: blood. Receptor source: a woman aged 55-75 years in good health. CDR3s include the opening cysteine and the closing phenylalanine or tryptophan. Each record gives: V gene, clone size, D gene, J gene, CDR3 DNA, CDR3 protein. A D gene is named only where the DNA matches it firmly. Not all rows give a size; the values are once, few, many and, for expanded clones, a class.

>TRBV4-1|-|-|TRBJ1-2
TGCGCCAGCAGCCAAGGGCGGGGGTCCTATGGCTACACCTTC
CASSQGRGSYGYTF
>TRBV9|-|-|TRBJ2-3
TGTGCCAGCAGCCTACTTAGTCGGGCAGATACGCAGTATTTT
CASSLLSRADTQYF
>TRBV20-1|-|TRBD1|TRBJ1-1
TGCAGTGCCCCGGACAGGGGTGACACTGAAGCTTTCTTT
CSAPDRGDTEAFF
>TRBV12-3/TRBV12-4|-|TRBD1|TRBJ2-7
TGTGCCAGCAGTTTGGTACTCGGACAGGGGTTCTACAATGAGCAGTACTTC
CASSLVLGQGFYNEQYF
>TRBV5-1|-|TRBD1|TRBJ2-7
TGCGCCAGCAGCTTGACCGGGACAGGGCTCTCCTACGAGCAGTACTTC
CASSLTGTGLSYEQYF
>TRBV3-1|-|-|TRBJ1-2
TGTGCCAGCAGCCAGAGGACAGTCCAAGGAGGCTACACCTTC
CASSQRTVQGGYTF
>TRBV7-9|-|-|TRBJ2-7
TGTGCCAGCAGCTTCCCGCAGTACCCAGTTTCCTACGAGCAGTACTTC
CASSFPQYPVSYEQYF
>TRBV12-3/TRBV12-4|-|-|TRBJ2-5
TGTGCCAGCAGTTCTTACCAGGGGTTCCAAGAGACCCAGTACTTC
CASSSYQGFQETQYF
>TRBV29-1|-|TRBD1|TRBJ2-7
TGCAGCGTTGAAGGGACAGGGGAGGAGCAGTACTTC
CSVEGTGEEQYF
>TRBV20-1|-|-|TRBJ2-2
TGCAGTGCTATCAAGCGGGGACACCTCACCGGGGAGCTGTTTTTT
CSAIKRGHLTGELFF
>TRBV29-1|few|-|TRBJ2-5
TGCAGCGGAACCAAGGGCCAAGAGACCCAGTACTTC
CSGTKGQETQYF